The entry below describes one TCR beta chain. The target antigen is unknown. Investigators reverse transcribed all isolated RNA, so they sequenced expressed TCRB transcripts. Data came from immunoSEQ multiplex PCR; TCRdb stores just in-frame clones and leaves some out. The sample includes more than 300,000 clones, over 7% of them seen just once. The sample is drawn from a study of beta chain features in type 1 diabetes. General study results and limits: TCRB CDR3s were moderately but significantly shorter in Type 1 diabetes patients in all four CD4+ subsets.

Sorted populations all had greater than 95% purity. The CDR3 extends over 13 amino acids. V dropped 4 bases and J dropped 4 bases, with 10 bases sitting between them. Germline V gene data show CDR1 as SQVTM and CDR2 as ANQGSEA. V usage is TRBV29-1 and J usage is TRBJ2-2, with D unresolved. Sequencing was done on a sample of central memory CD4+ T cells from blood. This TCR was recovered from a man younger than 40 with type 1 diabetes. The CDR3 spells CSVVRLSTGELFF. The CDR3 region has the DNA TGCAGCGTTGTCAGGCTGAGCACCGGGGAGCTGTTTTTT.